What follows are 4 T cell receptor beta chains derived from one specimen sequenced in a study of T cells in women clearing cervical HPV infection. TCRdb keeps only in-frame clones here, not all; method: immunoSEQ multiplex PCR. This sample's table reports 35,000 to 45,000 clones. Sequencing input: blood buffy coat. These receptors were taken from a woman aged 18 to 75 with a cervical HPV16 infection that either progressed to CIN3+ or cleared (not recorded which).

CDR3: CASSIPGTGSGSNQPQHF. Partial CDR3 DNA: TGTGCCAGTAGTATCCCCGGGACAGGGTCAGGCTCTAATCAGCCC. V is TRBV19 and J is TRBJ1-5; 9 bases map to TRBD1. The read ends 3 residues before the CDR3 terminus; that terminus is restored from the germline J gene. The CDR3 consists of 18 residues. V was pared by 3 bases and J by 4 bases, with 13 bases of the junction left unmatched. CDR1 and CDR2 (germline): LNHDA, SQIVND (reference sequence).

Concerning this clone itself: The CDR3 end falls 3 residues outside the read, so it is completed with the germline J gene. The genes are TRBV7-9 and TRBJ2-7; maybe TRBD2 (6 bases). The germline V gene has CDR1 SEHNR and CDR2 FQNEAQ (reference sequence). Trimming took off 3 bases at V and 5 bases at J, with 8 bases between the two ends. This CDR3 contains 12 residues. CDR3 amino acids: CASSFSGDEQYF. The sequenced part of the CDR3 DNA is TGTGCCAGCAGCTTTTCGGGGGACGAG.

Details on this clone: The read terminates 3 residues ahead of where the CDR3 ends, so the germline J gene completes it. This chain uses TRBV7-6 with TRBJ1-4; D is unclear. The CDR3 extends over 14 amino acids. Trimming took 0 bases from V and 6 from J, leaving 8 bases between them. CDR1 and CDR2 (germline): SGHVS, FNYEAQ. The CDR3 reads CASSLALGDEKLFF. CDR3 bases read: TGTGCCAGCAGCTTAGCGCTCGGGGATGAAAAA.

Concerning this clone itself: The read halts 3 residues ahead of the CDR3 end, with the missing end drawn from the germline J gene. The J gene is TRBJ2-4, the V gene TRBV7-6; no reliable D call. In germline, CDR1 is SGHVS, CDR2 FNYEAQ. This CDR3 has 13 residues. CDR3 region: CASSLDINYGQYF. Incomplete CDR3 DNA: TGTGCCAGCAGCTTAGACATTAACTATGGT.